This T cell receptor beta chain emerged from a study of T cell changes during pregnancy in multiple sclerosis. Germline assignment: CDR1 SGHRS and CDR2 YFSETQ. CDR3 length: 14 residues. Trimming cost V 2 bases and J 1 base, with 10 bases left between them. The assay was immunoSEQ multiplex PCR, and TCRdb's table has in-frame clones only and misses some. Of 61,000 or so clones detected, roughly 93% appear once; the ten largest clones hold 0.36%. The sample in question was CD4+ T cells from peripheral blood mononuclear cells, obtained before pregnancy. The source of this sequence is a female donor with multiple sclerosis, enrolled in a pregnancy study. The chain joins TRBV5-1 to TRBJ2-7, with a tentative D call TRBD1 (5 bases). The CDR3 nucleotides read TGCGCCAGCAGCTTAAAGGGGCCGTCCTACGAGCAGTACTTC. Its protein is CASSLKGPSYEQYF.